This entry lists 25 T cell receptor beta chains sequenced from one sample in a study of graft-versus-host responses after intestinal transplantation. Method: immunoSEQ multiplex PCR; TCRdb's copy keeps in-frame clones and lacks some. The sample records some 86,000 clones, around 90% being singletons. These receptors have no known antigen. Sequences were derived from unstimulated CD8+ T cells sorted from spleen or lymph node cells, sampled before intestinal transplant. Receptors were obtained from a human donor who received an intestinal transplant.

The chain uses TRBV6-4 and TRBJ1-2; D gene uncertain. Germline lookup yields CDR1 MRHNA and CDR2 SNTAGT. The CDR3 covers 14 residues. V shed 0 bases and J shed 8 bases, with 13 bases lying between them. The CDR3: CASSDSGKRAGYTF. The CDR3 nucleotides read TGTGCCAGCAGTGACTCCGGCAAACGGGCGGGCTACACCTTC.

The chain employs TRBV7-9 and TRBJ2-1, with TRBD2 matching over 13 bases. V was clipped by 3 bases and J by 5 bases; unmatched bases: 7. Germline V gene data show CDR1 as SEHNR and CDR2 as FQNEAQ (reference sequence). The CDR3 is 17 amino acids. CDR3 sequence: CASSFGGLAGTNNEQFF. The CDR3, as DNA: TGTGCCAGCAGCTTTGGGGGACTAGCGGGAACCAACAATGAGCAGTTCTTC. The complete variable domain, with remaining parts taken from reference TRBV7-9 and TRBJ2-1, reads DTGVSQNPRHKITKRGQNVTFRCDPISEHNRLYWYRQTLGQGPEFLTYFQNEAQLEKSRLLSDRFSAERPKGSFSTLEIQRTEQGDSAMYLCASSFGGLAGTNNEQFFGPGTRLTVL.

Only one count was recorded for this clone. The chain links TRBV7-4 to TRBJ2-5, with 8 positions matching TRBD2. The germline V gene has CDR1 SGHVT and CDR2 SQSDAQ. This CDR3 contains 18 residues. With 4 bases clipped from V and 4 bases from J, the junction kept 17 bases outside the gene matches. In DNA, the CDR3 is TGTGCCAGCAGCTCCCCAAACCGACTAGCGAAAGGGAGAGAGACCCAGTACTTC. Residues: CASSSPNRLAKGRETQYF.

The J gene is TRBJ1-4, the V gene TRBV30, with a possible D match to TRBD1 (5 bases). From germline, CDR1 is GTSNPN and CDR2 SVGIG (reference sequence). V lost 0 bases and J lost 4, with 15 bases in between. The CDR3 contains 16 residues. CDR3 in DNA: TGTGCCTGGAGTGTCGGGCGTGGGGGTCTTAATGAAAAACTGTTTTTT. This gives the protein CAWSVGRGGLNEKLFF.

The chain employs TRBV7-2 and TRBJ2-1; no reliable D call. Germline V gene sequence: CDR1 SGHTA, CDR2 FQGNSA. The CDR3 extends over 12 amino acids. Trimming took off 5 bases at V and 8 bases at J, with 10 bases between the two ends. The CDR3, as DNA: TGTGCCAGCAGCCAATCGTTGGATGAGCAGTTCTTC. Translated: CASSQSLDEQFF.

The CDR3 nucleotides read TGCGCCAGCAGCCAAGGTCTAGGCACCTCCTACAATGAGCAGTTCTTC. It is translated as CASSQGLGTSYNEQFF. The chain links TRBV4-1 to TRBJ2-1; no clear D. Deletions cut 1 base from V and 0 bases from J, with 10 bases between. The CDR3 is 16 residues long. CDR1 and CDR2 from the germline V gene are MGHRA and YSYEKL.

The gene calls are TRBV15 and TRBJ2-7, with 7 bases lining up with TRBD1. Germline V gene data show CDR1 as LNHNV and CDR2 as YYDKDF (reference sequence). Unmatched junction bases numbered 2, after V lost 3 bases and J lost 0 bases. The CDR3 consists of 14 residues. The CDR3 region has the DNA TGTGCCACCAGCAGCCGGGACAGCTCCTACGAGCAGTACTTC. Translated, it gives CATSSRDSSYEQYF.

The genes are TRBV9 and TRBJ2-5; possible D gene TRBD2, 6 bases. This CDR3 is built from 16 residues. Trimming cost V 3 bases and J 1 base, with 16 bases left between them. Germline V gene data show CDR1 as SGDLS and CDR2 as YYNGEE. The DNA of the CDR3 is TGTGCCAGCAGCGAGGAGGGAGGACCGGTCCAAGAGACCCAGTACTTC. Its translation: CASSEEGGPVQETQYF. Based on the CDR3 plus reference TRBV9 and TRBJ2-5, the full variable domain is DSGVTQTPKHLITATGQRVTLRCSPRSGDLSVYWYQQSLDQGLQFLIQYYNGEERAKGNILERFSAQQFPDLHSELNLSSLELGDSALYFCASSEEGGPVQETQYFGPGTRLLVL.

The genes are TRBV27 and TRBJ2-1; 8 nucleotides align to TRBD2. V shed 4 bases, J shed 1 base, and the junction held 6 bases outside the gene matches. This CDR3 spans 16 amino acids. Germline CDR1 and CDR2: MNHEY and SMNVEV (reference sequence). This CDR3 reads CASSWLAGSSYNEQFF. The CDR3 DNA reads as TGTGCCAGCAGTTGGTTAGCGGGGTCGTCCTACAATGAGCAGTTCTTC.

This clone came up once. The DNA of the CDR3 is TGTGCCAGCAGCTTGTCAGCGCCCCAAGAGACCCAGTACTTC. It encodes CASSLSAPQETQYF. V and J are TRBV13 and TRBJ2-5; D is ambiguous. Germline V gives CDR1 PRHDT, CDR2 FYEKMQ (reference sequence). Trimming left V 3 bases short and J 1 base short, with 9 bases between. The CDR3 sequence is 14 residues long.

The V gene is TRBV9, the J gene TRBJ2-2; D perhaps matches TRBD2 (6 bases). The CDR3 has 16 residues. V dropped 1 base and J dropped 5 bases, with 15 bases sitting between them. Germline assignment: CDR1 SGDLS and CDR2 YYNGEE. The CDR3 reads CASSVRGREETGELFF. CDR3 in DNA: TGTGCCAGCAGCGTACGGGGCAGGGAGGAAACCGGGGAGCTGTTTTTT.

The chain employs TRBV6-5 and TRBJ2-7; TRBD1 might be the D (5 bases). Germline V gives CDR1 MNHEY, CDR2 SVGAGI. The CDR3 covers 13 residues. V gave up 10 bases and J gave up 4 bases, with 17 bases separating them. The CDR3 coding sequence is TGTGCCACCCACGACAGTCTTAGATACGAGCAGTACTTC. It is translated as CATHDSLRYEQYF.

This clone was recorded a few times. J is TRBJ1-1 and V is TRBV7-9; D not resolved. Per the germline V gene, CDR1 is SEHNR and CDR2 is FQNEAQ (reference sequence). The CDR3 has 13 residues. The V and J ends lost 1 base and 1 base respectively, with 4 bases between them. CDR3 residues: CASSLGANTEAFF. The CDR3 nucleotides read TGTGCCAGCAGCTTAGGGGCGAACACTGAAGCTTTCTTT.

This clone has just one count. The chain links TRBV11-1 to TRBJ2-7; D may be TRBD1 (5 bases). The CDR3 has 15 residues. Trimming took off 3 bases at V and 3 bases at J, with 15 bases between the two ends. In germline, CDR1 is SGHAT, CDR2 FQDESV (reference sequence). The CDR3 nucleotides read TGTGCCAGCAGCTTGATAACGCAGGGATACTACGAGCAGTACTTC. This sequence encodes CASSLITQGYYEQYF.

The rearrangement joins TRBV7-6 to TRBJ2-3; D is unresolved. The V gene lost 5 bases and the J gene lost 1 base, with 10 bases spanning the gap. Germline lookup yields CDR1 SGHVS and CDR2 FNYEAQ. The CDR3 extends over 14 amino acids. The CDR3 coding sequence is TGTGCCAGCAGCCCGGACGGCGGCACAGATACGCAGTATTTT. Translated: CASSPDGGTDTQYF.

The chain employs TRBV9 and TRBJ1-3; D not resolved. Between the trimmed V and J ends, which lost 5 bases and 0 bases, there was a span of 12 bases. Germline CDR1 is SGDLS and CDR2 is YYNGEE. This CDR3 is built from 15 residues. The CDR3 sequence: CASSSDGYSGNTIYF. CDR3 coding DNA: TGTGCCAGCAGTTCAGACGGATACTCTGGAAACACCATATATTTT. The complete variable domain, with remaining parts taken from reference TRBV9 and TRBJ1-3, reads DSGVTQTPKHLITATGQRVTLRCSPRSGDLSVYWYQQSLDQGLQFLIQYYNGEERAKGNILERFSAQQFPDLHSELNLSSLELGDSALYFCASSSDGYSGNTIYFGEGSWLTVV.

On this clone: An end of the junction differs from the germline gene, which may be a read error. The chain combines TRBV7-3 with TRBJ2-3, with 10 bases fitting TRBD2. Germline CDR1 SGHTA, CDR2 FQGTGA. The length of the CDR3 is 16 residues. As DNA, the CDR3 is TGTGCCGGCAGCTTACGCACTAGCGGGGACACAGATACGCAGTATTTT. Its protein is CAGSLRTSGDTDTQYF.

The chain employs TRBV6-1 and TRBJ2-1; 8 bases are shared with TRBD2. CDR1 and CDR2 from the germline V gene are MNHNS and SASEGT. Trimming removed 10 bases from V and 7 bases from J; junction bases left unmatched: 12. This CDR3 contains 14 residues. CDR3 protein: CAIPLDGRGNEQFF. The CDR3 coding sequence is TGTGCCATACCCCTTGACGGGAGGGGAAATGAGCAGTTCTTC.

The chain joins TRBV27 to TRBJ1-5; D gene ambiguous. CDR1 and CDR2 from the germline V gene are MNHEY and SMNVEV (reference sequence). V lost 1 base and J 3 bases, leaving 4 bases between the germline ends. There are 13 residues in the CDR3. The CDR3 nucleotides read TGTGCCAGCAGTTTATTGGTCAATCAGCCCCAGCATTTT. Translated: CASSLLVNQPQHF.

V usage is TRBV2 and J usage is TRBJ2-7; D call uncertain. Germline CDR1 reads SNHLY; CDR2 reads FYNNEI. Trimming left V 6 bases short and J 0 bases short, with 12 bases between. This CDR3 spans 14 amino acids. This CDR3 is CASSPRMGSYEQYF. As DNA, the CDR3 is TGTGCCAGCAGCCCAAGAATGGGCTCCTACGAGCAGTACTTC.

The V call is TRBV7-4, the J call TRBJ1-5; no firm D call. The CDR3 consists of 11 residues. Looked up from germline, CDR1 is SGHVT and CDR2 is SQSDAQ. V was clipped by 1 base and J by 9 bases, with 4 bases between them. CDR3 amino acids: CASSLGAPQHF. CDR3 sequence (DNA): TGTGCCAGCAGCTTAGGGGCGCCCCAGCATTTT.

The chain has TRBV21-1 and TRBJ2-3; the D segment call TRBD2 is taken from the table without a DNA check. TRBV21-1 is recorded as a pseudogene. The CDR3 is made up of 15 amino acids. CDR3 protein: CASSKAVAGRDTQYF. CDR3 coding DNA: TGTGCCAGCAGCAAAGCCGTAGCGGGGCGAGATACGCAGTATTTT.

V is TRBV15 and J is TRBJ2-5, with 10 bases matching TRBD1. CDR1 LNHNV and CDR2 YYDKDF come from the germline V gene (reference sequence). This CDR3 spans 15 amino acids. V lost 5 bases to trimming and J lost 3 bases; unmatched junction nucleotides: 6. The CDR3 loop reads CATSAPGTGEETQYF. The CDR3 nucleotides read TGTGCCACCAGCGCCCCCGGGACAGGGGAAGAGACCCAGTACTTC. Supplemented by reference TRBV15 and TRBJ2-5, the full variable domain reads DAMVIQNPRYQVTQFGKPVTLSCSQTLNHNVMYWYQQKSSQAPKLLFHYYDKDFNNEADTPDNFQSRRPNTSFCFLDIRSPGLGDTAMYLCATSAPGTGEETQYFGPGTRLLVL.

CDR3 DNA sequence: TGCGCCAGCAGCTCTACACTAGCGGGAGGGTACGTCGGTGAGCAGTTCTTC. Translated: CASSSTLAGGYVGEQFF. The chain links TRBV5-1 to TRBJ2-1; 13 bases map to TRBD2. Germline V gene lookup returns CDR1 SGHRS and CDR2 YFSETQ. Unmatched junction bases numbered 12, after V lost 3 bases and J lost 9 bases. This CDR3 comprises 17 residues.

The genes are TRBV4-1 and TRBJ2-7; the D gene is possibly TRBD1 (5 bases). The length of the CDR3 is 15 residues. V gave up 0 bases and J gave up 1 base, with 10 bases separating them. Germline V lookup: CDR1 MGHRA, CDR2 YSYEKL. CDR3 sequence reads: CASSQDTGRSYEQYF. CDR3 nucleotides: TGCGCCAGCAGCCAAGATACAGGACGGTCCTACGAGCAGTACTTC.